Reported below is one TCR beta chain. Its antigen is currently not known. No much larger clone is present one base from it, and per-base qualities are unavailable. The data are from a study of tumor and adjacent non-tumor tissue in lung cancer (dated 2018 in TCRdb). With respect to the entire study: The cohort included about a dozen adenocarcinoma, a couple of squamous cell carcinoma and 1 small cell lung cancer patients. Sequencing produced about 130,000,000 productive TCRbeta reads in total, an average of about 4.17 million reads per sample. For each patient, one tumor sample and one normal lung sample were taken, giving approximately 29 paired specimens that underwent TCRbeta CDR3 sequencing. Using bulk TCRbeta repertoires from under 17 lung cancer patients, the study set lung tumor tissue side by side with matched distant non-tumor lung tissue. Among the roughly 15 patients, ages ranged from roughly 31 to 85 years, roughly 10 were men and 5 were women, and disease was TNM stage I to III. Study-wide findings and limitations: The top 100 clones accounted for a significantly larger cumulative portion of the repertoire in normal lung than in tumor tissue. Peripheral blood was not sequenced, so blood TCRbeta repertoires in these lung cancer patients were not examined. TCR diversity (inverse Simpson) was significantly higher in tumor than in normal lung tissue (roughly 430 vs 170, P = 0.0075, Mann-Whitney U test). The methods do not name the sequencing platform or mention unique molecular identifiers. The cohort had only about 16 patients, and the authors noted that larger samples and more detailed clinical data are needed. TCR diversity was significantly higher in younger patients, and higher tumor TCR diversity was associated with shorter overall and disease-free survival.

For CDR1 and CDR2, the germline V gene lists MDHEN and SYDVKM. V is shortened by 6 bases, J by 7 bases, and the region joining them spans 9 bases. From its cysteine to its phenylalanine, the CDR3 spans 12 amino acids. Only the CDR3 DNA stays, 36 bases, in frame from base 1. Bulk unsorted tissue served as the source for RNA extraction, and RNA quality was assessed using a NanoDrop ND-1000 and an Agilent 2100. Newly diagnosed lung cancer patients without prior chemotherapy who had been admitted for thoracic surgery in China between August and November 2014 were enrolled as donors. Patients with previous radiotherapy or chemotherapy, or with another concurrent cancer, were excluded from the study. Surgical tissue pieces of about 1-2.1 cm3 were preserved in RNAlater solution and were kept at -80 degrees C until use. Receptor libraries were prepared by multiplex PCR. Sequencing relied on an Illumina HiSeq 2500. Following protocols modified from ARM-PCR, the researchers constructed TCRbeta libraries through three rounds of nested PCR with primers (Table S4). Before sequencing, PCR products of 200-500 bp were cut from the gel and purified using the QIAquick gel extraction kit. The study's processing was this. Trimmomatic was used to clean the reads, FLASH merged the cleaned reads into complete CDR3 sequences, and MiTCR assigned the sequences to V(D)J germline segments. Clonal diversity was computed as the inverse Simpson's index with VDJtools. In-frame sequences without a premature stop codon were defined as productive reads. TCRdb reworked the public reads: Q25 trimming with fastp, MiXCR clone assembly, productive beta chains retained. Each entry merges the rows of one CDR3 protein and shows their most common DNA and genes. Clone size and V and J calls follow TCRdb, not the original study. The sample includes about 81,000 distinct CDR3 sequences, with roughly two thirds observed a single time. Together, the top ten hold roughly 10% of the sample.

This clonotype was sampled from a woman aged 40 to 55 with non-small cell lung cancer. Recombination linked TRBV28 to TRBJ1-4, with an unclear D gene assignment. The sequenced sample consisted of lung tumor tissue. The sequenced DNA is TGTGCCAGCAGCTCCCGATCTGAAAAACTGTTTTTT. Translated, it gives CASSSRSEKLFF.